What follows are 12 T cell receptor beta chains derived from one specimen sequenced in a study of blood T cell repertoires in COVID-19. Produced via immunoSEQ multiplex PCR; TCRdb's table is partial and in-frame only. The data contain approximately 300,000 clones, 90% of them singletons. The sequenced sample consisted of PBMCs or T cells enriched from blood (not recorded which). These receptors were obtained from a woman aged 30 to 39 who had been exposed to COVID-19.

The chain uses TRBV24-1 and TRBJ2-7; the match to TRBD2 covers 12 bases. Germline CDR1 is KGHDR and CDR2 is SFDVKD. With V trimmed by 2 bases and J by 7 bases, 8 bases remained unmatched. This CDR3 has 16 residues. The CDR3 spells CATSDWASGGAAEQYF. CDR3 bases: TGTGCCACCAGTGATTGGGCTAGCGGGGGGGCTGCTGAGCAGTACTTC.

V and J are TRBV19 and TRBJ2-7; perhaps TRBD1 as D (5 bases). V lost 4 bases and J lost 1, with 14 bases in between. Germline V gives CDR1 LNHDA, CDR2 SQIVND (reference sequence). This CDR3 spans 15 amino acids. The CDR3 region has the DNA TGTGCCAGTAGTAGATCATGGACACCTTCCTACGAGCAGTACTTC. Amino acids: CASSRSWTPSYEQYF. The full variable domain, in which reference TRBV19 and TRBJ2-7 provide the parts outside the CDR3, is DGGITQSPKYLFRKEGQNVTLSCEQNLNHDAMYWYRQDPGQGLRLIYYSQIVNDFQKGDIAEGYSVSREKKESFPLTVTSAQKNPTAFYLCASSRSWTPSYEQYFGPGTRLTVT.

J is TRBJ1-1 and V is TRBV19, with 8 positions matching TRBD1. The CDR3 has 12 residues. Unmatched junction bases numbered 3, after V lost 8 bases and J lost 4 bases. Per germline, CDR1 LNHDA and CDR2 SQIVND (reference sequence). The CDR3 spells CASLDRGTEAFF. CDR3 nucleotide sequence: TGTGCCAGTTTAGACAGGGGCACTGAAGCTTTCTTT.

CDR3 sequence (DNA): TGTGCCAGCAGCGCCTCCTTGCTAGGTATGAACACTGAAGCTTTCTTT. This encodes CASSASLLGMNTEAFF. The chain is built from TRBV9 and TRBJ1-1, with D unclear. CDR1 is SGDLS and CDR2 is YYNGEE in the germline V gene. Trimming shortened V by 3 bases and J by 0 bases, and 15 bases separated the two germline ends. This CDR3 has 16 amino acids.

As to this clone: The same CDR3 can be traced to other DNA sequences in this sample. The rearrangement uses TRBV3-1 (or the pseudogene TRBV3-2) and TRBJ1-5; D gene unclear. V was trimmed by 1 base and J by 3 bases, leaving 7 bases between them. The CDR3 consists of 14 residues. The germline V gene encodes CDR1 LGHDT and CDR2 YNNKEL (reference sequence). The CDR3 sequence is CASSQAGNNQPQHF. CDR3 coding DNA: TGTGCCAGCAGCCAAGCAGGCAACAATCAGCCCCAGCATTTT.

The chain has TRBV10-3 and TRBJ2-1, with TRBD1 matching over 7 bases. Germline V gene data show CDR1 as ENHRY and CDR2 as SYGVKD. The CDR3 is 14 residues long. With V trimmed by 7 bases and J by 9 bases, 12 bases remained unmatched. The CDR3 coding sequence is TGTGCCATCACCCAACCTGACAGGGCCGCTGAGCAGTTCTTC. This gives the protein CAITQPDRAAEQFF.

The gene calls are TRBV7-6 and TRBJ2-5; TRBD2 is a possible D gene (5 bases). Trimming stripped 2 bases from V and 2 bases from J, with 6 bases between. Germline V gives CDR1 SGHVS, CDR2 FNYEAQ. There are 13 residues in the CDR3. The CDR3 DNA reads as TGTGCCAGCAGCTTAAGGAGGCAAGAGACCCAGTACTTC. This encodes CASSLRRQETQYF.

J is TRBJ1-2 and V is TRBV12-3 or TRBV12-4; the match to TRBD1 covers 8 bases. This CDR3 is 13 amino acids long. Trimming at V came to 6 bases and at J to 8 bases, leaving 8 bases not matched to a gene. CDR3 DNA: TGTGCCAGCAGCCCCACAGGGGGAGGAGGCTACACCTTC. This encodes CASSPTGGGGYTF.

The chain has TRBV11-1 and TRBJ1-2; 9 nucleotides agree with TRBD1. CDR3 length: 15 residues. J lost 4 bases, V lost 5 bases, and 8 bases had no gene match. Germline V gene lookup returns CDR1 SGHAT and CDR2 FQDESV (reference sequence). The CDR3 DNA is TGTGCCAGCAGCCGTATCGGACAGGGGAGCTATGGCTACACCTTC. As protein: CASSRIGQGSYGYTF.

This chain links TRBV5-1 with TRBJ2-1, with TRBD2 matching over 13 bases. Germline V gives CDR1 SGHRS, CDR2 YFSETQ. The CDR3 runs to 19 residues. The J segment lost 6 bases and the V segment lost 4 bases, leaving 16 bases of the junction unmatched. This chain's CDR3 is CASSVSGTSGVSGSNEQFF. CDR3 bases: TGCGCCAGCAGCGTCTCCGGGACTAGCGGGGTCAGTGGGTCCAATGAGCAGTTCTTC.

The chain employs TRBV11-2 and TRBJ1-2, with 7 bases identical to TRBD1. This CDR3 is 13 amino acids long. Germline values: CDR1 SGHAT, CDR2 FQNNGV. J was trimmed by 7 bases and V by 5 bases; bases with no gene match: 7. CDR3 in amino acids: CASSANRGPGYTF. The CDR3 DNA follows: TGTGCCAGCAGCGCGAACAGGGGCCCTGGCTACACCTTC.

This rearrangement joins TRBV10-1 to TRBJ2-7, with 9 bases aligning to TRBD2. Germline loops: CDR1 WNHNN, CDR2 SYGVQD (reference sequence). CDR3 length: 16 residues. J lost 4 bases, V lost 2 bases, and 9 bases had no gene match. The CDR3 reads CASSEDPSGGLYEQYF. CDR3 nucleotide sequence: TGCGCCAGCAGTGAGGACCCGAGCGGGGGGCTATACGAGCAGTACTTC.